These 23 T cell receptor beta chains came from one sample sequenced in a study of shared clonotypes between healthy human individuals. Assay used: immunoSEQ multiplex PCR; TCRdb lists only in-frame clones, some missing. Of over 850,000 clones listed, more than 75% were seen once; the top ten hold approximately 0.5%. Sequencing was carried out using memory CD4+ T cells from PBMCs. The subset denotes: CD45RA-negative fraction. The source is a young man in good health. Some clones in this sample may be carry-over from other donors' samples.

V is TRBV7-2 and J is TRBJ2-1; a weak D match, TRBD2 (5 bases). The V end was cut by 1 base, the J end by 9 bases, with 10 bases between. The CDR3 extends over 13 amino acids. The germline CDR1 and CDR2 sequences are SGHTA and FQGNSA. The CDR3 sequence: CASSLVSRGEQFF. The CDR3 DNA is TGTGCCAGCAGCTTAGTCAGCCGGGGTGAGCAGTTCTTC. The whole variable domain, remainder taken from reference TRBV7-2 and TRBJ2-1, is GAGVSQSPSNKVTEKGKDVELRCDPISGHTALYWYRQSLGQGLEFLIYFQGNSAPDKSGLPSDRFSAERTGGSVSTLTIQRTQQEDSAVYLCASSLVSRGEQFFGPGTRLTVL.

This rearrangement joins TRBV7-2 to TRBJ2-7, with D possibly matching TRBD1 (5 bases). Germline V gives CDR1 SGHTA, CDR2 FQGNSA. CDR3 size: 15 residues. Trimming took off 0 bases at V and 0 bases at J, with 9 bases between the two ends. As DNA, the CDR3 is TGTGCCAGCAGCTTAGCGATCCAGGGCTCCTACGAGCAGTACTTC. Its translation: CASSLAIQGSYEQYF.

This clone came up many times. This rearrangement joins TRBV11-2 to TRBJ1-1; possibly TRBD1 for D (6 bases). The length of the CDR3 is 14 residues. Germline CDR1 and CDR2: SGHAT and FQNNGV. The V end was cut by 3 bases, the J end by 6 bases, with 14 bases between. In nucleotides, the CDR3 is TGTGCCAGCAGCTTGGGGGGGCAATTCCCTGAAGCTTTCTTT. It is translated as CASSLGGQFPEAFF.

The table lists this clone with a few counts. The gene calls are TRBV11-3 and TRBJ2-7, with a weak D call TRBD2 (5 bases). The CDR3 extends over 16 amino acids. Germline CDR1 SGHNT, CDR2 YENEEA. V dropped 4 bases and J dropped 4 bases, with 20 bases sitting between them. CDR3 sequence reads: CASSSPPTSTGYEQYF. The DNA for the CDR3 is TGTGCCAGCAGCTCTCCCCCAACTAGTACGGGTTACGAGCAGTACTTC.

This chain connects TRBV7-9 to TRBJ2-1, with TRBD2 matching 11 bases. The CDR3 loop spans 17 amino acids. CDR1 and CDR2 (germline): SEHNR, FQNEAQ (reference sequence). Trimming at V came to 4 bases and at J to 1 base, leaving 6 bases not matched to a gene. As DNA, the CDR3 is TGTGCCAGCAGCTCCGCGGGACTAGCGGAATCCTACAATGAGCAGTTCTTC. Its translation: CASSSAGLAESYNEQFF.

V is TRBV7-9 and J is TRBJ2-1, with D possibly being TRBD1 (5 bases). Between the trimmed V and J ends, which lost 1 base and 9 bases, there was a span of 13 bases. The CDR3 spans 14 residues. Germline CDR1 is SEHNR and CDR2 is FQNEAQ (reference sequence). The CDR3 spells CASSLEGWGGEQFF. Here the CDR3 DNA reads TGTGCCAGCAGCTTAGAGGGTTGGGGCGGTGAGCAGTTCTTC. The full variable domain, completed using reference TRBV7-9 and TRBJ2-1, is DTGVSQNPRHKITKRGQNVTFRCDPISEHNRLYWYRQTLGQGPEFLTYFQNEAQLEKSRLLSDRFSAERPKGSFSTLEIQRTEQGDSAMYLCASSLEGWGGEQFFGPGTRLTVL.

The rearrangement links TRBV27 to TRBJ1-2; D may be TRBD1 (6 bases). Germline values: CDR1 MNHEY, CDR2 SMNVEV (reference sequence). V was clipped by 8 bases and J by 8 bases, with 15 bases between them. The CDR3 has 12 amino acids. CDR3 residues: CASARGGGGYTF. DNA of the CDR3: TGTGCCAGCGCACGGGGAGGGGGAGGCTACACCTTC.

The J gene is TRBJ2-3, the V gene TRBV7-2; D gene ambiguous. CDR1 SGHTA and CDR2 FQGNSA come from the germline V gene. The CDR3 has 15 residues. Trimming took 5 bases from V and 6 from J, leaving 18 bases between them. DNA of the CDR3: TGTGCCAGCAGCCAAGACCTTCCGCCGATCGATACGCAGTATTTT. The encoded protein is CASSQDLPPIDTQYF.

The chain couples TRBV4-2 to TRBJ2-1; the match to TRBD2 covers 11 bases. This CDR3 contains 16 residues. The trim removed 2 bases at V and 2 bases at J, leaving 2 bases unmatched. Germline loops: CDR1 LGHNA, CDR2 YNFKEQ. CDR3 in DNA: TGTGCCAGCAGCCAAACTAGCGGGAGTCCCTACAATGAGCAGTTCTTC. Its translation: CASSQTSGSPYNEQFF.

This sequence joins TRBV28 and TRBJ2-1; 7 positions match TRBD2. CDR1 and CDR2 from the germline V gene are MDHEN and SYDVKM. Germline trimming cut 6 bases from V and 3 bases from J; bases unmatched to any gene: 8. The CDR3 is 15 residues long. CDR3 residues: CASRVGGTNYNEQFF. CDR3 nucleotide sequence: TGTGCCAGCAGGGTCGGGGGGACTAACTACAATGAGCAGTTCTTC. The variable domain in full, with the rest retrieved from reference TRBV28 and TRBJ2-1, is DVKVTQSSRYLVKRTGEKVFLECVQDMDHENMFWYRQDPGLGLRLIYFSYDVKMKEKGDIPEGYSVSREKKERFSLILESASTNQTSMYLCASRVGGTNYNEQFFGPGTRLTVL.

This chain joins TRBV6-5 and TRBJ2-2, with D unclear. Trimming removed 0 bases from V and 9 bases from J, with 11 bases in between. The CDR3 extends over 14 amino acids. Germline V CDR1 and CDR2: MNHEY, SVGAGI. This chain's CDR3 is CASSYSMGGRELFF. The CDR3 DNA is TGTGCCAGCAGTTACTCGATGGGCGGTCGGGAGCTGTTTTTT.

The DNA of the CDR3 is TGTGCCAGCAGTCCTGGACAATCGTCCGAGAGGGAGACCCAGTACTTC. This sequence encodes CASSPGQSSERETQYF. The chain links TRBV28 to TRBJ2-5, with TRBD1 as a possible D gene (5 bases). V gave up 5 bases and J gave up 5 bases, with 21 bases separating them. The CDR3 sequence is 16 residues long. Per the germline V gene, CDR1 is MDHEN and CDR2 is SYDVKM. Variable domain in full (rest from reference TRBV28 and TRBJ2-5): DVKVTQSSRYLVKRTGEKVFLECVQDMDHENMFWYRQDPGLGLRLIYFSYDVKMKEKGDIPEGYSVSREKKERFSLILESASTNQTSMYLCASSPGQSSERETQYFGPGTRLLVL.

The genes are TRBV5-4 and TRBJ2-7, with unresolved D. The CDR3 runs to 13 residues. The germline V and J ends were trimmed by 4 bases and 2 bases, with 10 bases remaining between them. Looked up from germline, CDR1 is SGHNT and CDR2 is YYREEE (reference sequence). CDR3 protein: CASSRTEAYEQYF. In DNA, the CDR3 is TGTGCCAGCAGCCGGACCGAAGCCTACGAGCAGTACTTC.

Turning to this clone: Other nucleotide sequences in the sample specify the same CDR3. The chain carries TRBV5-1 and TRBJ2-7; D is possibly TRBD1 (6 bases). This CDR3 is 14 amino acids long. Trimming pared 4 bases from V and 0 bases from J, leaving 11 bases between. From germline, CDR1 is SGHRS and CDR2 YFSETQ. The CDR3 nucleotides are TGCGCCAGCAGCCCCCAGGGGAGCTCCTACGAGCAGTACTTC. This codes for CASSPQGSSYEQYF.

The chain couples TRBV7-9 to TRBJ2-1, with D possibly TRBD2 on 6 matching bases. Trimming shortened V by 5 bases and J by 3 bases, and 23 bases separated the two germline ends. CDR3 length equals 18 residues. Germline V CDR1 and CDR2: SEHNR, FQNEAQ (reference sequence). Here the CDR3 DNA reads TGTGCCAGCAGCCCTTCCCCCCCCGGGACTCTTGACTACAATGAGCAGTTCTTC. Its translation is CASSPSPPGTLDYNEQFF.

In nucleotides, the CDR3 is TGCGCCAGCAGCCAAGATCTCCTGCGACAGGGGGATGATGGCTACACCTTC. It is translated as CASSQDLLRQGDDGYTF. The genes are TRBV4-3 and TRBJ1-2, with TRBD1 identical over 9 bases. CDR1 and CDR2 (germline): LGHNA, YSLEER. The CDR3 contains 17 residues. The junction had 11 bases not matched to a gene; V was cut back by 0 bases and J by 6 bases.

V is TRBV11-2 and J is TRBJ1-2; unclear D gene. The CDR3 has 12 residues. CDR1 and CDR2 (germline): SGHAT, FQNNGV. V lost 5 bases and J 2 bases, leaving 6 bases between the germline ends. The CDR3, as DNA: TGTGCCAGCAGCAGCACAAACTATGGCTACACCTTC. Amino acids: CASSSTNYGYTF.

Notes on this clone: Other nucleotide sequences in the sample specify the same CDR3. The chain uses TRBV5-1 and TRBJ2-7, with 7 bases identical to TRBD2. Germline V gene sequence: CDR1 SGHRS, CDR2 YFSETQ. The trim removed 0 bases at V and 0 bases at J, leaving 0 bases unmatched. The CDR3 sequence is 14 residues long. CDR3 residues: CASSLASGSYEQYF. As DNA, the CDR3 is TGCGCCAGCAGCTTGGCTAGCGGCTCCTACGAGCAGTACTTC.

This chain uses TRBV9 with TRBJ1-2, with D possibly matching TRBD1 (5 bases). V was pared by 0 bases and J by 4 bases, with 13 bases between. The CDR3 has 15 residues. The germline CDR1 and CDR2 sequences are SGDLS and YYNGEE. CDR3 sequence reads: CASSVGVAQGYGYTF. The CDR3 DNA follows: TGTGCCAGCAGCGTAGGTGTCGCGCAGGGCTATGGCTACACCTTC.

V usage is TRBV7-8 and J usage is TRBJ2-1; 8 bases match TRBD2. The CDR3 has 17 amino acids. CDR1 and CDR2 (germline): SGHVS, FQNEAQ. J was trimmed by 5 bases and V by 3 bases; bases with no gene match: 12. The CDR3 DNA reads TGTGCCAGCAGCTTCCGGAGCGGGAGACCGGGCAACAATGAGCAGTTCTTC. Translated, it gives CASSFRSGRPGNNEQFF.

This chain links TRBV10-1 with TRBJ2-5; D is unclear. Germline loops: CDR1 WNHNN, CDR2 SYGVQD (reference sequence). V was cut by 9 bases and J by 0 bases, with 14 bases left in between. This CDR3 has 14 residues. This CDR3 is CARKGILYQETQYF. The CDR3 DNA sequence: TGCGCCAGAAAAGGGATCTTGTACCAAGAGACCCAGTACTTC.

The chain uses TRBV19 and TRBJ1-5, with D possibly matching TRBD1 (6 bases). Trimming took 1 base from V and 2 from J, leaving 9 bases between them. This CDR3 comprises 15 residues. CDR1 LNHDA and CDR2 SQIVND come from the germline V gene (reference sequence). The CDR3 nucleotides read TGTGCCAGTAGTATAGTTCCAGGGGGCAATCAGCCCCAGCATTTT. It is translated as CASSIVPGGNQPQHF.

This rearrangement joins TRBV5-1 to TRBJ2-3; tentative D call: TRBD1 (6 bases). The ends were cut back, 0 bases at V and 11 bases at J, with 13 bases in the middle. Germline CDR1 reads SGHRS; CDR2 reads YFSETQ. CDR3 length: 13 residues. The CDR3 DNA follows: TGCGCCAGCAGCTTGGGTGATAGGGGACAGCAGTATTTT. It codes for CASSLGDRGQQYF.